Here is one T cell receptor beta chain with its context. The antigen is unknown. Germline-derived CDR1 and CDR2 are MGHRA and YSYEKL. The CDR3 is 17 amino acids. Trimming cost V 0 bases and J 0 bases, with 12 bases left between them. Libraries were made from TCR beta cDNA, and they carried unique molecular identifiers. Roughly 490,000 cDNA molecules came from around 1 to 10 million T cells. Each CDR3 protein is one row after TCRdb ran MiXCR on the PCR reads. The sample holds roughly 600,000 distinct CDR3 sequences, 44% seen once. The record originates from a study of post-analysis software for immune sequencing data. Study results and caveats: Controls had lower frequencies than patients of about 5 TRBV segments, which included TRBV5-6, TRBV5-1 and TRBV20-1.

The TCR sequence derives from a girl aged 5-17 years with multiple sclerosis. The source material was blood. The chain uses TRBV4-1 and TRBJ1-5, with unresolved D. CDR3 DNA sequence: TGCGCCAGCAGCCAAGAGGGAGGAGGATATAGCAATCAGCCCCAGCATTTT. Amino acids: CASSQEGGGYSNQPQHF.